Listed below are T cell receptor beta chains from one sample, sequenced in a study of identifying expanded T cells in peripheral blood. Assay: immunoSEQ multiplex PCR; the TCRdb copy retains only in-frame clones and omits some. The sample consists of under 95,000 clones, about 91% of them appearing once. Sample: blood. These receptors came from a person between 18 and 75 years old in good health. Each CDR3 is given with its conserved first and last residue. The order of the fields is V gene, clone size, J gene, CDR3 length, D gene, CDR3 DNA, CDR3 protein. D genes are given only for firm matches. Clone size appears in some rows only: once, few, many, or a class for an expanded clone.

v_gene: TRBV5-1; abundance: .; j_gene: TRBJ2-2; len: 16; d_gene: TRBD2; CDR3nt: TGCGCCAGCAGCGCCCCCGCCGGGGGGGAGACCGGGGAGCTGTTTTTT; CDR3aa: CASSAPAGGETGELFF
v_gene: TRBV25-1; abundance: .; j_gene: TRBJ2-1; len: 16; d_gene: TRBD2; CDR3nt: TGTGCCAGCAGTGATATTAGCGGGAGCTCCTACAATGAGCAGTTCTTC; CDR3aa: CASSDISGSSYNEQFF
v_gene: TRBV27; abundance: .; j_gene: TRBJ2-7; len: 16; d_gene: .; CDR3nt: TGTGCCAGCAGTTTAACCTTCGCAGCGACCTCCTACGAGCAGTACTTC; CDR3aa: CASSLTFAATSYEQYF
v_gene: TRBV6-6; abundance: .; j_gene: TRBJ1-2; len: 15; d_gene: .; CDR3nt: TGTGCCAGCCTCCCTGGGGGTAGGGTGGACTATGGCTACACCTTC; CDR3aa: CASLPGGRVDYGYTF
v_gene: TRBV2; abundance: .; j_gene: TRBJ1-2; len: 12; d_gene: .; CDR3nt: TGTGCCAGCAGTTCAGTAGGGTACGGCTACACCTTC; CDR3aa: CASSSVGYGYTF
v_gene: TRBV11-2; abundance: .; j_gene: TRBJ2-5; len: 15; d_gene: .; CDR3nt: TGTGCCAGCAGCCTAGACCCAGGGTCGGAAGAGACCCAGTACTTC; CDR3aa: CASSLDPGSEETQYF
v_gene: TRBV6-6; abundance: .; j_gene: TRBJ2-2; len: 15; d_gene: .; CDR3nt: TGTGCCAGCAGTCGATCCGGGCCCTCCACCGGGGAGCTGTTTTTT; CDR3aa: CASSRSGPSTGELFF
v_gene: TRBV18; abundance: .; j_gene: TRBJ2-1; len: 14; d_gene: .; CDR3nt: TGTGCCAGCTCACCACTTTTCAGCGCGTATGAGCAGTTCTTC; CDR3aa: CASSPLFSAYEQFF
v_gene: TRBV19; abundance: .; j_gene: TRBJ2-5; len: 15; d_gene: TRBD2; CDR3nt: TGTGCCAGTAGTATCCTCCTAGCGGGAGGGGAGACCCAGTACTTC; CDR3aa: CASSILLAGGETQYF
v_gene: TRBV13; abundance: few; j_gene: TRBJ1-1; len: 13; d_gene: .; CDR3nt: TGTGCCAGCAGCTTAGGTCAGAACACTGAAGCTTTCTTT; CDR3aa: CASSLGQNTEAFF
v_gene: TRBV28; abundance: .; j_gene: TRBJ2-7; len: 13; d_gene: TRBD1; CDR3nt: TGTGCCAGCAGTTCCCTCGGGACAGCCAAGTTTCCCTTC; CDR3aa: CASSSLGTAKFPF
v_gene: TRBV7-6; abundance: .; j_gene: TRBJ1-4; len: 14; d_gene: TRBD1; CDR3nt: TGTGCCAGCAGCTTGGGACAGGGGATTAAGGAACTGTTTTTT; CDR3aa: CASSLGQGIKELFF
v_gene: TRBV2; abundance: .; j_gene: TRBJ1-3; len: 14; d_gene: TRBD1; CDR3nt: TGTGCCAGCGTCCCTGACAGGGATGGAAACACCATATATTTT; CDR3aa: CASVPDRDGNTIYF
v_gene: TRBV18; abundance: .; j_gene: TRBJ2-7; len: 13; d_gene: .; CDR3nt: TGTGCCAGCTCACCATCGGGGGCTGGCGAGCAGTACTTC; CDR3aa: CASSPSGAGEQYF
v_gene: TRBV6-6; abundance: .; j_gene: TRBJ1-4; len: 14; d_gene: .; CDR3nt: TGTGCCAGCAGTTACGGCGGGAGCGCTGAAAAACTGTTTTTT; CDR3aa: CASSYGGSAEKLFF
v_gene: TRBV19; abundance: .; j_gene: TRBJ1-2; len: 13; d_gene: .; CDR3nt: TGTGCCAGTAGTACCAGAACCCGTACGGGCTACACCTTC; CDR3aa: CASSTRTRTGYTF
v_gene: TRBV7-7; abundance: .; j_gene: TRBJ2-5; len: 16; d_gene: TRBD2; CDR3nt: TGTGCTAGCAGCCACACCACTAGCGGGGGACAAGAGACCCAGTACTTC; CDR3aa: CASSHTTSGGQETQYF
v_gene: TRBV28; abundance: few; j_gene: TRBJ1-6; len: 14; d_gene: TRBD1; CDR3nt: TGTGCCAGCGAGGAGGGGGCGAAGGGTTCACCCCTCCACTTT; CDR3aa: CASEEGAKGSPLHF